A selection of T cell receptor beta chains follows, all from one sample in a study of Graves' ophthalmopathy and Graves' hyperthyroidism. TCRdb re-analysed the multiplex PCR reads in MiXCR, keeping a single row per CDR3 protein. Of about 200,000 distinct CDR3 sequences detected, over 25% appear once; the ten largest clones hold 8.5% to 9.5%. Sequenced input: peripheral blood. These receptors originate from a man aged 50 to 59 with Graves' ophthalmopathy. The CDR3 runs from the conserved cysteine through the conserved F or W. The D gene is left open where the match is weak. For some rows the clone size is stated as once, few or many, or as a class when expanded; others skip it.

16	TRBV30	TRBJ2-2	TRBD2	many	CAWSSPAGGLTGELFF	TGTGCCTGGAGTTCGCCGGCGGGAGGGCTAACCGGGGAGCTGTTTTTT
14	TRBV28	TRBJ2-7	.	many	CASSDRDPSWEQYF	TGTGCCAGCAGTGACCGGGACCCCTCGTGGGAGCAGTACTTC
15	TRBV28	TRBJ2-5	TRBD1	many	CASRPPTGLVETQYF	TGTGCCAGCAGGCCCCCGACAGGGTTGGTTGAGACCCAGTACTTC
15	TRBV5-6	TRBJ2-6	.	many	CASSYTESGANVLTF	TGTGCCAGCAGCTATACAGAGTCCGGGGCCAACGTCCTGACTTTC
14	TRBV11-2	TRBJ2-7	TRBD1	many	CASSAERQGSEQYF	TGTGCCAGCAGCGCAGAACGACAGGGCTCCGAGCAGTACTTC
12	TRBV15	TRBJ2-5	.	few	CATSSPKETQYF	TGTGCCACCAGCAGCCCCAAGGAGACCCAGTACTTC
13	TRBV11-2	TRBJ2-2	.	many	CASSIRGKGELFF	TGTGCCAGCAGCATCAGGGGCAAGGGGGAGCTGTTTTTT
17	TRBV28	TRBJ2-2	.	few	CASTPAGAGSNTGELFF	TGTGCCAGCACCCCTGCAGGGGCGGGGTCGAACACCGGGGAGCTGTTTTTT
14	TRBV29-1	TRBJ2-2	.	many	CSVERGEGRGELFF	TGCAGCGTTGAGAGGGGGGAAGGTCGCGGGGAGCTGTTTTTT
17	TRBV7-6	TRBJ1-6	.	many	CASSAALTGHLYSPLHF	TGTGCCAGCAGCGCAGCCCTGACAGGACATCTTTATTCACCCCTCCACTTT
13	TRBV7-8	TRBJ1-1	.	.	CASRLDIYTEAFF	TGTGCCAGCAGATTGGACATATACACTGAAGCTTTCTTT
12	TRBV7-8	TRBJ2-5	.	.	CASTGPGETQYF	TGTGCCAGCACCGGGCCTGGAGAGACCCAGTACTTC
14	TRBV6-5	TRBJ2-5	TRBD2	.	CASSSSSGQGTQYF	TGTGCCAGCAGTTCCTCTAGCGGGCAGGGGACCCAGTACTTC
13	TRBV2	TRBJ2-7	.	many	CASRPMSSYEQYF	TGTGCCAGCCGACCCATGAGCTCCTACGAGCAGTACTTC
13	TRBV29-1	TRBJ2-5	.	few	CSVEATDQETQYF	TGCAGCGTTGAAGCGACAGATCAAGAGACCCAGTACTTC
17	TRBV6-2/TRBV6-3	TRBJ2-2	.	many	CASSYSQGTGFSRELFF	TGTGCCAGCAGTTACAGTCAGGGAACGGGATTTTCCCGGGAGCTGTTTTTT
13	TRBV7-3	TRBJ1-1	TRBD1	.	CASSPEAGGMSFF	TGTGCCAGCAGCCCCGAAGCAGGGGGCATGTCTTTCTTT
10	TRBV6-1	TRBJ2-7	.	.	CASSYVTEYF	TGTGCCAGCAGTTATGTTACGGAGTACTTC
15	TRBV9	TRBJ2-5	TRBD2	many	CASSVGTSSFETQYF	TGTGCCAGCAGCGTAGGGACTAGTAGTTTTGAGACCCAGTACTTC
13	TRBV12-3/TRBV12-4	TRBJ1-5	TRBD1	.	CASRAQGDQPQHF	TGTGCCAGCAGAGCACAGGGGGATCAGCCCCAGCATTTT
13	TRBV30	TRBJ1-1	.	many	CAWSVMGTTEAFF	TGTGCCTGGAGTGTTATGGGGACTACTGAAGCTTTCTTT
18	TRBV12-3/TRBV12-4	TRBJ2-7	.	.	CASSLALLAAKGTYEQYF	TGTGCCAGCAGTTTAGCGCTACTAGCAGCAAAGGGGACCTACGAGCAGTACTTC
15	TRBV11-2	TRBJ1-2	.	.	CASSWTGGYNYGYTF	TGTGCCAGCAGCTGGACGGGGGGATATAACTATGGCTACACCTTC
14	TRBV27	TRBJ2-7	TRBD2	many	CASRTSLRSYEQYF	TGTGCCAGCAGGACTAGCCTTCGTTCCTACGAGCAGTACTTC
14	TRBV5-6	TRBJ2-1	TRBD2	many	CASSFTTSVHEQFF	TGTGCCAGCAGCTTTACGACTAGCGTCCATGAGCAGTTCTTC
14	TRBV6-1	TRBJ1-2	.	.	CASFSLAFNYGYTF	TGTGCCAGCTTCAGCCTGGCTTTTAACTATGGCTACACCTTC
14	TRBV11-3	TRBJ2-7	.	many	CASSPAGTANEQYF	TGTGCCAGCAGCCCCGCCGGGACTGCGAACGAGCAGTACTTC
13	TRBV6-6	TRBJ2-2	.	many	CADRRPNTGELFF	TGTGCCGACAGGAGACCGAACACCGGGGAGCTGTTTTTT
14	TRBV5-5	TRBJ1-5	.	.	CASSLAGGDQPQHF	TGTGCCAGCAGCTTGGCCGGAGGGGATCAGCCCCAGCATTTT
12	TRBV7-9	TRBJ2-7	.	many	CASSFSAYEQYF	TGTGCCAGCAGCTTTAGTGCGTACGAGCAGTACTTC
15	TRBV12-3/TRBV12-4	TRBJ2-7	.	many	CASSIGLSAWYEQYF	TGTGCCAGCAGCATCGGACTTTCCGCCTGGTACGAGCAGTACTTC
16	TRBV6-5	TRBJ2-5	.	many	CASSRGVGQKGETQYF	TGTGCCAGCAGTAGGGGGGTAGGTCAGAAGGGAGAGACCCAGTACTTC
13	TRBV28	TRBJ1-1	.	many	CASSLNPRAEAFF	TGTGCCAGCAGTTTAAATCCCCGGGCTGAAGCTTTCTTT
14	TRBV28	TRBJ2-7	.	many	CASSLSPRAVEQYF	TGTGCCAGCAGTCTGTCGCCCCGCGCGGTCGAGCAGTACTTC
14	TRBV6-1	TRBJ1-1	.	once	CASRADTMNTEAFF	TGTGCCAGCAGAGCTGACACCATGAACACTGAAGCTTTCTTT
12	TRBV6-1	TRBJ2-7	.	many	CASSEAGDEQYF	TGTGCCAGCAGTGAAGCGGGGGACGAGCAGTACTTC
14	TRBV7-2	TRBJ2-7	.	.	CASSSPGRDYEQYF	TGTGCCAGCAGCTCCCCCGGGAGAGACTACGAGCAGTACTTC
19	TRBV24-1	TRBJ2-2	TRBD2	many	CATSHYGTSGRANTGELFF	TGTGCCACCAGCCATTACGGGACTAGCGGGAGGGCGAACACCGGGGAGCTGTTTTTT